This TCR beta chain stems from a study of identifying expanded T cells in peripheral blood (dated 2019 in TCRdb). Background on the whole study: Four technical replicates, made by sequencing separate aliquots from the same pool of genomic DNA, were compared pairwise.

The paper's findings and limits, for the study overall: It was expected by the authors that biological variance in healthy repertoires might increase further over much longer intervals, such as months to years. The binomial model flagged approximately 1.2 differentially abundant clones between technical replicates, compared with about 16 over about 2 weeks and approximately 18 over approximately four weeks. For all healthy donors, the variance in clone template counts between approximately 2-week samples rose significantly as total template count increased. The beta-binomial model significantly reduced the number of clones called differentially abundant and the false-positive rate across all healthy-donor time intervals.

TCRbeta CDR3 regions were profiled with the immunoSEQ Assay using bias-controlled multiplex PCR amplification of genomic DNA. In the source study's methods: To quantify the absolute abundance of each unique TCRbeta CDR3 region, the sequences were collapsed and filtered. Differential abundance was assessed using a binomial (Fisher-equivalent) model and a beta-binomial model in which time-dependent variance fitted from healthy donors was added. Any clone with fewer than 5 combined templates was excluded, and a clone was called differentially abundant if its Benjamini-Hochberg FDR was below 0.01. Beta-binomial variance was modeled as a function of total template count across the two samples using the form v = (b*log(k)+a)^2. The table comes from immuneACCESS by way of TCRdb, which keeps in-frame sequences with V and J called. Part of the clones is missing from these tables; in studies checked, under half for an unresolved V gene and the rest for unknown reasons. That table gives V, J and clone size, and the DNA gave D and trimming. The sample table shows some 80,000 clones, and approximately 90% are seen once. The top ten hold roughly 7% of the sample.

Concerning this clone: This clone's antigen is unknown. One base away there is no much larger clone; base qualities are not given.

No immune events such as infections were documented for the healthy donors during the collection period. To calibrate time-dependent variance in a beta-binomial model of T-cell clone differential abundance, blood repertoires from healthy donors were used as a training cohort. The training cohort was composed of 10 or so healthy donors, 3 female and 7 male. On average the donors were 43 years old, and their ages spanned roughly 29 to 64 years. Whole blood was collected from each healthy donor at three time points spaced about 2 weeks apart and obtained from a commercial supplier. For immunosequencing, genomic DNA was extracted from whole blood that had not been sorted. Sequencing input: blood. The TCR was taken from a person aged 18 to 75 in good health.

DNA sequence: TGTGCCAGCAGCTCCAGCGACGTCAGCAATCAGCCCCAGCATTTT. It codes for CASSSSDVSNQPQHF. This chain is built from TRBV7-9 and TRBJ1-5; confidence is insufficient to name the D gene. From the cysteine up to the phenylalanine, the CDR3 has a length of 15 residues. The entry retains the CDR3 DNA only, 45 bases that are in frame from base 1. V drops 4 bases and J drops 1 base, leaving 11 bases in between. The germline V gene (reference sequence) provides CDR1 SEHNR and CDR2 FQNEAQ.